This paragraph reports one T cell receptor beta chain. The target of this receptor is not known. One end of the junction fails to match germline, which may point to a read error. This record comes from a study of CD8+CD57+ T cells in acquired aplastic anemia (dated by TCRdb to the late 2010s). At the level of the whole study: A mean of approximately 3 ug of DNA, ranging from roughly 0.19 to 27.4 ug, was extracted from sorted CD4+ and CD8+ cells. Mean read counts for healthy donor samples were 8.5 million to 10.8 million for CD4+ cells and 11 million to 14 million for CD8+ cells.

In the study, sorted CD4+ and CD8+ blood T cells from patients with severe aplastic anemia and from healthy subjects underwent deep sequencing of TCR repertoires. Ficoll-Paque density gradient centrifugation was used to isolate peripheral blood mononuclear cells. Before DNA extraction, CD4+ and CD8+ T cells were sorted by FACS or by magnetic beads. Taken from cysteine to phenylalanine, the CDR3 has 13 residues. Only the CDR3 portion is preserved as DNA: 39 bases, with reading frame beginning at the first base. CDR1 SGHVS and CDR2 FQNEAQ were looked up in the germline V gene. TCR beta VDJ combination and CDR3 sequence profiling used genomic DNA as the template. An Illumina HiSeq 2000 was the platform used for TCR repertoire sequencing. The original methods were these. TRBV/TRBJ rearrangement plots, CDR3 size and DJ length profiles, and Simpson's diversity index were used to evaluate the repertoires. The most abundant DNA sequence in the deep sequencing data was taken as the immunodominant clone. CDR3 amino acid sequences were checked for sharing across subjects and were also compared against the VDJdb database and published repertoires. TCRdb reprocessed the public reads (quality trimming at Q25 with fastp, clone calling with MiXCR) and kept in-frame beta chains. Every entry covers one CDR3 protein and lists the most common genes and DNA from its rows. TCRdb, not the authors, supplied the V and J calls. The sample table lists a few hundred thousand distinct CDR3 sequences, 65% to 75% of them with a count of one. 4% of the sample rests with the top ten.

General conclusions and limits of the study: Twenty-nine CD8+ CDR3 sequences were found in both patients and controls but appeared to be highly expressed in patients and within the immunodominant clones of the patients. Patients and healthy controls showed no significant difference in CD8+ Simpson's diversity (P=0.060).

Sequencing was performed on sorted CD4+, CD8+, or CD8+CD57+ T cells (not recorded which) from PBMCs. Recombination linked TRBV7-8 to TRBJ2-2; TRBD2 could be the D gene, as 5 bases match. This TCR derives from a human donor in good health, serving as a control. The CDR3 is CASSLEEPNTESF. In nucleotide form, the sequence is TGTGCCAGCAGCTTGGAGGAACCGAACACTGAATCTTTC.